The present T cell receptor beta chain was sequenced within a study of control samples from healthy donors and cancer patients. V gave up 7 bases and J gave up 4 bases, with 12 bases separating them. Germline assignment: CDR1 MNHEY and CDR2 SMNVEV (reference sequence). This CDR3 is built from 13 residues. Only in-frame clones appear in the TCRdb table, and some are missing; sequencing was by immunoSEQ multiplex PCR. Of 70,000 to 85,000 clones listed, roughly 82% are singletons. Sequencing was done on a sample of PBMCs. The V call is TRBV27, the J call TRBJ2-3; D ambiguous. This TCR came from a man in his fifties or sixties with head and neck cancer. The CDR3 sequence is CASTGQVADTQYF. The CDR3 nucleotides read TGTGCCAGCACTGGCCAAGTCGCAGATACGCAGTATTTT.